This record concerns one TCR beta chain sequence. Repertoires were generated with immunoSEQ multiplex PCR, while TCRdb's copy carries only in-frame clones and drops some. The table records 150,000 to 200,000 clones, 80% to 90% of them present only once. The CDR3 extends over 15 amino acids. Germline CDR1 MGHRA, CDR2 YSYEKL. V shed 3 bases and J 2 bases; nucleotides not matched to a gene: 6. This specimen belongs to a study of blood T cell repertoires in COVID-19. As for the study in general: COVID-19 samples from acute and convalescent phases originated in the United States, Italy and Spain. In each case, the material was cDNA or gDNA derived from T cells, B-cell-depleted T cells, or PBMCs.

Sequenced material: peripheral blood. The gene calls are TRBV4-1 and TRBJ1-2; 7 nucleotides match TRBD1. The TCR sequence derives from a human donor with active or convalescent COVID-19. The donor label of this sample is uncertain. The DNA of the CDR3 is TGCGCCAGCAGCCATATTGGGACAGAGAACTATGGCTACACCTTC. This gives the protein CASSHIGTENYGYTF.